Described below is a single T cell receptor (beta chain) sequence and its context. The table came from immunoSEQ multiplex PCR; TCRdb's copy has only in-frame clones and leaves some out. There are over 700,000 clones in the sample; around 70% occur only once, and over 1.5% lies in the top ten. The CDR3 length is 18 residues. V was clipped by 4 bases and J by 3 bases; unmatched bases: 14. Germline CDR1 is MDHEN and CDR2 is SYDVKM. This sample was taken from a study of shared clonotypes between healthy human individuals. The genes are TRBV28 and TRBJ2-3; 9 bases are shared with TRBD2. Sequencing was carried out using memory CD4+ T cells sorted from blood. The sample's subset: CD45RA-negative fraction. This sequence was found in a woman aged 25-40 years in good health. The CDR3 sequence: CASSSLPGLANRTDTQYF. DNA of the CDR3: TGTGCCAGCAGTTCTTTACCCGGACTAGCGAACCGTACAGATACGCAGTATTTT.